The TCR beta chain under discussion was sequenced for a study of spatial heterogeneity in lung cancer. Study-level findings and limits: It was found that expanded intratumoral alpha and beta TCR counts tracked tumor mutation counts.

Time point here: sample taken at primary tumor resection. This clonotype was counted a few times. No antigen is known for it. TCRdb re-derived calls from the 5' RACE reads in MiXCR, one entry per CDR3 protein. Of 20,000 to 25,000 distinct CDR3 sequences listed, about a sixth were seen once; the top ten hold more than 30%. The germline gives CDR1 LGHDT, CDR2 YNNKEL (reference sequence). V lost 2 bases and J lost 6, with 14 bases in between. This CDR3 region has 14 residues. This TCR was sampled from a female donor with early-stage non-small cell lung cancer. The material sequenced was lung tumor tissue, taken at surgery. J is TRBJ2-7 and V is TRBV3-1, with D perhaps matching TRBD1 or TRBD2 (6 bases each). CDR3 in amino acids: CASSQIGGQVEQYF. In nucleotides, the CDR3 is TGTGCCAGCAGCCAAATCGGGGGCCAGGTCGAGCAGTACTTC.